A selection of T cell receptor beta chains follows, all from one sample in a study of control samples from healthy donors and cancer patients. Repertoires were generated with immunoSEQ multiplex PCR, while TCRdb's copy carries only in-frame clones and drops some. The sample lists about 77,000 clones; almost 95% were seen once. Material: blood. Source of these receptors: a woman aged 55-69 years in good health. Both conserved end residues are part of each CDR3. The D gene is left open where the match is weak. Clone size is given for some rows only: seen once, a few or many times, or a class if the clone is expanded.

>once|NA|TRBV4-2|TRBJ1-5
CASSQFLSQPQHF
TGTGCCAGCAGCCAGTTTCTCAGTCAGCCCCAGCATTTT
>NA|TRBD1|TRBV28|TRBJ1-2
CASRLSGTGNYGYTF
TGTGCCAGCAGACTCTCCGGGACAGGGAACTATGGCTACACCTTC
>NA|TRBD1|TRBV11-2|TRBJ1-2
CASSSQGAQGYTF
TGTGCCAGCAGCTCCCAGGGGGCGCAGGGCTACACCTTC
>NA|NA|TRBV19|TRBJ2-2
CASSTLTGPGTGELFF
TGTGCCAGTAGTACATTAACAGGCCCAGGGACCGGGGAGCTGTTTTTT
>NA|NA|TRBV12-3/TRBV12-4|TRBJ2-1
CASRGEYNEQFF
TGTGCCAGCAGAGGGGAGTACAATGAGCAGTTCTTC
>NA|NA|TRBV14|TRBJ1-1
CASSLEGEVTEAFF
TGTGCCAGCAGCCTAGAGGGGGAGGTCACTGAAGCTTTCTTT
>NA|NA|TRBV5-1|TRBJ1-5
CASILQMGERSQPQHF
TGCGCCAGCATCCTCCAAATGGGGGAGAGATCGCAGCCCCAGCATTTT
>NA|NA|TRBV15|TRBJ1-5
CATSSNSNQPQHF
TGTGCCACCAGCAGTAATAGCAATCAGCCCCAGCATTTT
>NA|NA|TRBV28|TRBJ1-2
CASSTGIGYTF
TGTGCCAGCAGTACAGGGATCGGCTACACCTTC
>NA|NA|TRBV28|TRBJ2-1
CASSLGSLRGNEQFF
TGTGCCAGCAGTTTGGGCTCCTTGAGGGGGAATGAGCAGTTCTTC
>once|NA|TRBV18|TRBJ2-7
CASSVEAAPDYEQYF
TGTGCCAGCTCCGTGGAGGCCGCTCCAGACTACGAGCAGTACTTC
>NA|NA|TRBV7-9|TRBJ1-1
CASSLEGIWGTEAFF
TGTGCCAGCAGCTTAGAGGGTATATGGGGCACTGAAGCTTTCTTT
>once|TRBD2|TRBV7-3|TRBJ2-7
CASSSGLASEQYF
TGTGCCAGTTCCTCCGGACTAGCAAGCGAGCAGTACTTC
>NA|NA|TRBV18|TRBJ2-1
CASSLSATSNEQFF
TGTGCCAGCTCACTCTCGGCCACGTCCAATGAGCAGTTCTTC
>NA|NA|TRBV20-1|TRBJ1-1
CSARDSRNTFF
TGCAGTGCTAGAGATAGTCGTAATACTTTCTTT
>NA|TRBD1|TRBV5-1|TRBJ2-5
CASSTSMTGPSETQYF
TGCGCCAGCAGCACCTCGATGACAGGGCCCTCAGAGACCCAGTACTTC
>NA|TRBD2|TRBV5-1|TRBJ2-5
CASSFGLAGVQETQYF
TGCGCCAGCAGCTTTGGACTAGCGGGTGTCCAAGAGACCCAGTACTTC
>NA|TRBD1|TRBV6-5|TRBJ1-6
CASSRDRDSPLHF
TGTGCCAGCAGCAGGGACAGGGATTCACCCCTCCACTTT
>NA|NA|TRBV28|TRBJ2-2
CASRGNTGELFF
TGTGCCAGCAGGGGTAACACCGGGGAGCTGTTTTTT
>NA|TRBD2|TRBV7-2|TRBJ2-3
CASSPWTSGSDTQYF
TGTGCCAGCAGCCCCTGGACTAGCGGGAGTGATACGCAGTATTTT
>NA|NA|TRBV5-1|TRBJ2-1
CASSPRSGERNEQFF
TGCGCCAGCAGCCCGAGGTCAGGGGAAAGGAATGAGCAGTTCTTC
>NA|NA|TRBV5-1|TRBJ2-1
CASSPRGSDYNEQFF
TGCGCCAGCAGCCCCAGGGGATCCGACTACAATGAGCAGTTCTTC
>NA|NA|TRBV12-3/TRBV12-4|TRBJ1-1
CASSFGSTEAFF
TGTGCCAGCAGTTTTGGTAGCACTGAAGCTTTCTTT
>NA|NA|TRBV19|TRBJ1-2
CASSPWGNTHGYTF
TGTGCCAGTAGTCCATGGGGGAACACTCATGGCTACACCTTC
>NA|TRBD1|TRBV29-1|TRBJ1-1
CSVELQGAYTEAFF
TGCAGCGTTGAATTGCAGGGGGCATACACTGAAGCTTTCTTT
>NA|NA|TRBV24-1|TRBJ1-2
CATSDQLGRYGYTF
TGTGCCACCAGTGATCAGCTGGGTCGGTATGGCTACACCTTC
>once|TRBD1|TRBV5-1|TRBJ1-1
CASSSTTGTGTQAFF
TGCGCCAGCAGTTCAACTACCGGGACAGGGACTCAAGCTTTCTTT
>NA|TRBD2|TRBV5-1|TRBJ2-5
CASSTLAGAIGETQYF
TGCGCCAGCAGCACACTAGCGGGAGCCATAGGGGAGACCCAGTACTTC
>NA|TRBD1|TRBV29-1|TRBJ2-7
CSVWTGIPLRVSEQYF
TGCAGCGTCTGGACAGGGATCCCACTTAGGGTATCCGAGCAGTACTTC
>NA|TRBD1|TRBV19|TRBJ2-3
CASSPTGATRGTVVRLPWAQYF
TGTGCCAGTAGTCCGACAGGGGCCACGCGAGGGACGGTCGTCCGGCTCCCGTGGGCGCAGTATTTT
>NA|NA|TRBV27|TRBJ1-4
CASSLRGTNEKLFF
TGTGCCAGCAGTTTAAGGGGGACTAATGAAAAACTGTTTTTT
>NA|NA|TRBV7-8|TRBJ1-1
CASSFSYPGGGTEAFF
TGTGCCAGCAGCTTTTCCTACCCCGGCGGGGGCACTGAAGCTTTCTTT
>NA|NA|TRBV21-1|TRBJ2-7
CASSKISLCLDRSSSYEQYF
TGTGCCAGCAGCAAAATTAGCTTATGTTTAGACAGGTCGAGCTCCTACGAGCAGTACTTC
>NA|NA|TRBV11-3|TRBJ2-1
CASSPVGSGAYNEQFF
TGTGCCAGCAGCCCGGTCGGTAGCGGAGCCTACAATGAGCAGTTCTTC
>NA|NA|TRBV6-2/TRBV6-3|TRBJ2-7
CASSYSKGQGGSYEQYF
TGTGCCAGCAGTTACTCTAAAGGGCAGGGGGGTTCCTACGAGCAGTACTTC
>NA|NA|TRBV28|TRBJ1-1
CASSLAREAEAFF
TGTGCCAGCAGTTTAGCTCGGGAAGCTGAAGCTTTCTTT
>NA|NA|TRBV6-5|TRBJ2-7
CASSFGPWAAEQYF
TGTGCCAGCAGTTTTGGGCCTTGGGCCGCCGAGCAGTACTTC
>few|TRBD1|TRBV6-1|TRBJ1-5
CASSELGQGFQPQHF
TGTGCCAGCAGTGAATTGGGACAGGGGTTTCAGCCCCAGCATTTT
>NA|NA|TRBV28|TRBJ1-5
CASSPGSLSNQPQHF
TGTGCCAGCAGTCCAGGATCCCTTAGCAATCAGCCCCAGCATTTT
>NA|TRBD1|TRBV7-9|TRBJ2-2
CASTWGQGNTGELFF
TGTGCCAGCACCTGGGGACAGGGCAACACCGGGGAGCTGTTTTTT
>NA|TRBD1|TRBV24-1|TRBJ2-1
CATSDFTGVEDNEQFF
TGTGCCACCAGTGATTTTACAGGGGTGGAAGACAATGAGCAGTTCTTC
>NA|TRBD2|TRBV3-1/TRBV3-2|TRBJ2-1
CASSHRPSGSDEQFF
TGTGCCAGCAGCCATCGTCCTAGCGGGAGTGATGAGCAGTTCTTC
>NA|TRBD1|TRBV7-6|TRBJ2-3
CASSINRDRRTDTQYF
TGTGCCAGCAGCATTAACCGGGACAGACGCACAGATACGCAGTATTTT
>NA|NA|TRBV27|TRBJ1-2
CASSLIGRDYGYTF
TGTGCCAGCAGTTTAATAGGCAGGGACTATGGCTACACCTTC
>NA|TRBD1|TRBV19|TRBJ1-5
CASIGTGFQPQHF
TGTGCCAGTATCGGGACAGGGTTCCAGCCCCAGCATTTT